This T cell receptor beta chain emerged from a study of blood T cell repertoires in COVID-19. Across the study: The United States, Italy and Spain supplied acute and convalescent COVID-19 samples. In each case, the material was cDNA or gDNA derived from T cells, B-cell-depleted T cells, or PBMCs.

Germline trimming cut 1 base from V and 7 bases from J; bases unmatched to any gene: 12. Germline V gene data show CDR1 as SGHVS and CDR2 as FQNEAQ. The CDR3 extends over 17 amino acids. How the authors handled the data: Using reference gene primer amplification, nucleated cell counts were estimated. Only in-frame clones appear in the TCRdb table, and some are missing; sequencing was by immunoSEQ multiplex PCR. V, J and clone size are those of that table, while D and trimming were read from the DNA. The data show some 190,000 clones, about 75% seen once. Sequencing was done on a sample of peripheral blood. V gene TRBV7-8 combines with J gene TRBJ2-5; 10 nucleotides agree with TRBD2. The sequence was obtained from a woman in her 50s with active or convalescent COVID-19. The CDR3 coding sequence is TGTGCCAGCAGCTTAGGGTTAGCGGGGGGCCGGCAGGTGACCCAGTACTTC. Its protein is CASSLGLAGGRQVTQYF.